The next 4 T cell receptor beta chains were all read from a single sample in a study of patients and donors after allogeneic stem cell transplantation (TCRdb year 2020). The method behind the library was RT-PCR. The instrument given in TCRdb is NextSeq 550. TCRdb reanalyzed the raw reads on its own, using fastp at Q25 for trimming and MiXCR for clone calling, and kept in-frame beta chains. Rows merge per CDR3 protein into single entries with the most common DNA and genes. The sample yields more than 150,000 distinct CDR3 sequences; approximately 24% were counted once. Roughly a quarter of the sample comes from the top ten. Sequencing was carried out using blood, either unsorted or a sorted T cell fraction (not recorded which). These receptors were collected from a human donor who was either an allogeneic HSCT recipient or a stem cell or donor lymphocyte infusion donor (not recorded which). It is not recorded whose cells these are; they may come from a transplant donor.

This clonotype has a count of ten or more. The rearrangement links TRBV2 to TRBJ1-2; D is undetermined. Trimming removed 6 bases from V and 8 bases from J, with 22 bases in between. CDR1 SNHLY and CDR2 FYNNEI come from the germline V gene. This CDR3 contains 15 residues. The CDR3 DNA reads as TGTGCCAGCAGGCCTTCTTACTTAGGGTATGCGGGCTACACCTTC. The encoded protein is CASRPSYLGYAGYTF.

This clonotype was picked up a small number of times. CDR3 loop: CASGQGLNTEAFF. In DNA form, the CDR3 reads TGTGCCAGCGGACAGGGACTGAACACTGAAGCTTTCTTT. V and J are TRBV7-3 and TRBJ1-1, with TRBD1 matching over 8 bases. Germline CDR1 is SGHTA and CDR2 is FQGTGA. The CDR3 runs to 13 residues. The V segment lost 8 bases and the J segment 0 bases; nucleotides outside the gene matches: 2.

V is TRBV7-7 and J is TRBJ1-4; D not resolved. The germline V gene has CDR1 SSHAT and CDR2 FNYEAQ (reference sequence). V was trimmed by 10 bases and J by 0 bases, leaving 9 bases between them. The CDR3 length is 13 residues. CDR3 protein: CANSQTTNEKLFF. DNA of the CDR3: TGTGCCAACAGTCAGACAACTAATGAAAAACTGTTTTTT.

Comment on this clonotype: Germline is not matched at one junction end, which may reflect a read error. V usage is TRBV7-9 and J usage is TRBJ1-5; D ambiguous. CDR1 is SEHNR and CDR2 is FQNEAQ in the germline V gene (reference sequence). CDR3 size: 14 residues. The CDR3 nucleotides are TGTGCCTGCAGCTCGACGCGGGACAATCAGCCCCAGCATTTT. It specifies CACSSTRDNQPQHF.